A selection of T cell receptor beta chains follows, all from one sample in a study of blood T cell repertoires in COVID-19. The repertoire was sequenced with immunoSEQ multiplex PCR; TCRdb's copy has only in-frame clones and lacks some. The sample holds 200,000 to 250,000 clones, less than 85% seen once. The material sequenced was peripheral blood. These receptors were taken from a woman older than 75 with acute or convalescent COVID-19. The CDR3 runs from the conserved cysteine through the conserved F or W. D genes are given only for firm matches. The size of a clone is reported for some rows only, either as once, few or many, or as a class for expanded clones.

TRBV2	NA	TRBJ2-1	TRBD1	TGTGCCAGCACTATGGACAGGGCCAATGAGCAGTTCTTC	CASTMDRANEQFF
TRBV7-2	NA	TRBJ1-5	NA	TGTGCCAGCAGCTTAGTGGGGCCCAATCAGCCCCAGCATTTT	CASSLVGPNQPQHF
TRBV7-3	NA	TRBJ2-2	NA	TGTGCCAGCAGCCAATCCAGAGCGTGGAACACCGGGGAGCTGTTTTTT	CASSQSRAWNTGELFF
TRBV7-2	once	TRBJ2-1	NA	TGTGCCAGCAGCTTAGCCGGGATCGATGAGCAGTTCTTC	CASSLAGIDEQFF
TRBV27	NA	TRBJ2-7	NA	TGTGCCAGCAGTTCGGGGGGCGTTAGGTCGGACGAGCAGTACTTC	CASSSGGVRSDEQYF
TRBV11-3	NA	TRBJ2-2	TRBD2	TGTGCCAGCAGCTATGGGACTAGTGGGGGGGCTCGGAACACCGGGGAGCTGTTTTTT	CASSYGTSGGARNTGELFF
TRBV5-1	NA	TRBJ2-1	NA	TGCGCCAGCAGCGGGACTTTTAATGAGCAGTTCTTC	CASSGTFNEQFF
TRBV14	NA	TRBJ1-6	NA	TGTGCCAGCAGCCAAAACACGATTAATTCACCCCTCCACTTT	CASSQNTINSPLHF
TRBV21-1	NA	TRBJ1-1	NA	TGTGCCAGCAGCACAAGTGGGAAGGGGGGGGTGCATTTTTATGCTTTCTTT	CASSTSGKGGVHFYAFF
TRBV28	NA	TRBJ1-5	NA	TGTGCCAGCAGTTTATGGCGGGGGAGCAATCAGCCCCAGCATTTT	CASSLWRGSNQPQHF
TRBV7-2	NA	TRBJ2-7	TRBD1	TGTGCCAGCAGAGAGCCGGGACAGGGTACCTACGAGCAGTACTTC	CASREPGQGTYEQYF
TRBV24-1	NA	TRBJ1-1	NA	TGTGCCACGAAGGGTTCAGGGGCGACCACTGAAGCTTTCTTT	CATKGSGATTEAFF
TRBV18	NA	TRBJ1-4	NA	TGTGCCAGCTCACCAAGGCAGGCATCAACTAATGAAAAACTGTTTTTT	CASSPRQASTNEKLFF
TRBV10-3	NA	TRBJ2-5	TRBD2	TGTGCCATCAGTGTTAGCGGGGGCGGTGAGACCCAGTACTTC	CAISVSGGGETQYF
TRBV19	NA	TRBJ1-6	NA	TGTGCCAGTAGTCCCCTGGTGGCAGCGGGAAATTCACCCCTCCACTTT	CASSPLVAAGNSPLHF
TRBV3-1/TRBV3-2	NA	TRBJ2-1	TRBD2	TGTGCCAGCAGCCAAGAACTAGCGGGGGTTACCAATGAGCAGTTCTTC	CASSQELAGVTNEQFF
TRBV6-2/TRBV6-3	NA	TRBJ2-7	TRBD1	TGTGCCAGCAGTTACGACGCACAGGGGCCCTACGAGCAGTACTTC	CASSYDAQGPYEQYF
TRBV4-3	NA	TRBJ2-1	NA	TGCGCCAGCAGCCAAGACCCCCCCCATAGCTCCTACAATGAGCAGTTCTTC	CASSQDPPHSSYNEQFF
TRBV4-1	NA	TRBJ2-2	TRBD1	TGCGCCAGCAGCCAAGTCCCGGGACAGGGGGCGAACACCGGGGAGCTGTTTTTT	CASSQVPGQGANTGELFF
TRBV7-8	NA	TRBJ1-3	NA	TGTGCCAGCAGCTTAGCCCCACGGGGGGCTGGAAACACCATATATTTT	CASSLAPRGAGNTIYF
TRBV25-1	NA	TRBJ1-4	NA	TGTGCCAGCAGTGAAGGAGTCGTTAATGAAAAACTGTTTTTT	CASSEGVVNEKLFF
TRBV7-2	NA	TRBJ2-7	NA	TGTGCCAGCAGCTTAGCAGGCAGTGCAGCGTTCTACGAGCAGTACTTC	CASSLAGSAAFYEQYF
TRBV11-2	NA	TRBJ2-7	TRBD1	TGTGCCAGCAGCCCCAACAGGGGGCAAAGCTACGAGCAGTACTTC	CASSPNRGQSYEQYF
TRBV6-2/TRBV6-3	once	TRBJ2-7	TRBD1	TGTGCCAGCAGTTTAGGACAGGGGGTACACGAGCAGTACTTC	CASSLGQGVHEQYF
TRBV18	NA	TRBJ1-1	NA	TGTGCCAGCTCACCCGGGACACCCACTGAAGCTTTCTTT	CASSPGTPTEAFF
TRBV12-3/TRBV12-4	NA	TRBJ1-3	TRBD1	TGTGCCAGCAGTAACAGGGGGAAAAACACCATATATTTT	CASSNRGKNTIYF
TRBV18	NA	TRBJ1-2	TRBD1	TGTGCCAGCTCACCAATAGTTGGACAGGGGAAATATGGCTACACCTTC	CASSPIVGQGKYGYTF
TRBV5-8	NA	TRBJ2-3	TRBD1	TGTGCCAGCAGCTTGTTTCAGGGACAGGGTTCAGATACGCAGTATTTT	CASSLFQGQGSDTQYF
TRBV2	once	TRBJ2-1	TRBD1	TGTGCCAGCAAGAGTTTTGGACGGGGACAGGGAAACAATGAGCAGTTCTTC	CASKSFGRGQGNNEQFF
TRBV15	NA	TRBJ1-3	NA	TGTGCCACCAGCAGAGGGGGACTTAGCTCTGGAAACACCATATATTTT	CATSRGGLSSGNTIYF
TRBV18	NA	TRBJ1-6	TRBD1	TGTGCCAGCTCAGGGGACAGAGATAATTCACCCCTCCACTTT	CASSGDRDNSPLHF
TRBV7-9	NA	TRBJ2-5	NA	TGTGCCAGCAGCTTACCAACAGGAGACCTCCGGGAGACCCAGTACTTC	CASSLPTGDLRETQYF
TRBV6-5	NA	TRBJ1-1	TRBD1	TGTGCCAGCAGATTCACAGGGGACACTGAAGCTTTCTTT	CASRFTGDTEAFF
TRBV18	few	TRBJ2-2	NA	TGTGCCAGCTCACCAATGGACCGGGGCACCGGGGAGCTGTTTTTT	CASSPMDRGTGELFF
TRBV6-1	NA	TRBJ1-3	NA	TGTGCCAGCAGTGAAGCAGGCAGCCCCGGGAACACCATATATTTT	CASSEAGSPGNTIYF
TRBV18	NA	TRBJ1-4	NA	TGTGCCAGCTCAGTCCTGGGGGGTGAAAAACTGTTTTTT	CASSVLGGEKLFF